The clone carrying this T cell receptor beta chain appeared a single time. CDR1 and CDR2 (germline): LNHDA, SQIVND (reference sequence). The germline V and J ends were trimmed by 5 bases and 4 bases, with 12 bases remaining between them. The CDR3 runs to 13 residues. CD45RO-negative, CCR7-positively selected cells formed the naive CD8 fraction, excluding terminally differentiated effector memory CD45RA+ cells. This sample was included in a study of shared clonotypes between healthy human individuals. Profiled with immunoSEQ multiplex PCR; TCRdb holds only in-frame clones, not every one. The table lists approximately 600,000 clones, about 95% of them singletons.

The sequence was collected from a woman aged 25 to 39 in good health. What was sequenced was naive CD8+ T cells sorted from blood. The chain employs TRBV19 and TRBJ2-7, with D possibly being TRBD1 (6 bases). CDR3 nucleotide sequence: TGTGCCAGTAGTGCAGGGGAACTTTACGAGCAGTACTTC. Translated, it gives CASSAGELYEQYF.